A single sample is the source of the 5 T cell receptor beta chains below, sequenced in a study of response to subunit inactivated influenza vaccine. TCRdb itself ran the RT-PCR reads through MiXCR, one entry per CDR3 protein. The sample lists fewer than 700,000 distinct CDR3 sequences, approximately 13% occurring once. Source: PBMCs from blood, taken 40 to 50 days after vaccination. Source of these receptors: a man aged 45-60 years who received an inactivated influenza vaccine.

This chain links TRBV3-1 with TRBJ2-5, with 8 nucleotides matching TRBD1. V trimming: 4 bases; J trimming: 2 bases; junction bases outside the gene matches: 6. Per the germline V gene, CDR1 is LGHDT and CDR2 is YNNKEL (reference sequence). The CDR3 length is 15 residues. The CDR3 reads CASSRRDRGQETQYF. The CDR3, as DNA: TGTGCCAGCAGCCGTCGTGACAGGGGTCAAGAGACCCAGTACTTC.

The V gene is TRBV7-9, the J gene TRBJ1-1; TRBD1 matches at 11 bases. V was pared by 1 base and J by 6 bases, with 4 bases of the junction left unmatched. This CDR3 contains 15 residues. The V gene's germline CDR1 is SEHNR and CDR2 FQNEAQ (reference sequence). Here the CDR3 reads CASSLGTGGVAEAFF. DNA of the CDR3: TGTGCCAGCAGCTTAGGGACAGGGGGCGTCGCTGAAGCTTTCTTT.

The chain carries TRBV7-9 and TRBJ2-2; D gene uncertain. The CDR3 runs to 12 residues. Trimming cost V 5 bases and J 7 bases, with 8 bases left between them. Germline values: CDR1 SEHNR, CDR2 FQNEAQ (reference sequence). CDR3 sequence (DNA): TGTGCCAGCAGCGCATCGGTCGGGGAGCTGTTTTTT. Protein: CASSASVGELFF. Variable domain in full (rest from reference TRBV7-9 and TRBJ2-2): DTGVSQNPRHKITKRGQNVTFRCDPISEHNRLYWYRQTLGQGPEFLTYFQNEAQLEKSRLLSDRFSAERPKGSFSTLEIQRTEQGDSAMYLCASSASVGELFFGEGSRLTVL.

This clonotype was detected many times. The J gene is TRBJ2-5, the V gene TRBV5-6; perhaps D is TRBD1 or TRBD2 (5 bases each). The germline gives CDR1 SGHDT, CDR2 YYEEEE. This CDR3 is 15 amino acids long. The V end was cut by 4 bases, the J end by 10 bases, with 23 bases between. The CDR3 reads CASSVPGPGPGGQYF. The CDR3 DNA reads TGTGCCAGCAGCGTACCGGGACCTGGACCCGGTGGCCAGTACTTC. The complete variable domain, with remaining parts taken from reference TRBV5-6 and TRBJ2-5, reads DAGVTQSPTHLIKTRGQQVTLRCSPKSGHDTVSWYQQALGQGPQFIFQYYEEEERQRGNFPDRFSGHQFPNYSSELNVNALLLGDSALYLCASSVPGPGPGGQYFGPGTRLLVL.

The V gene is TRBV7-2, the J gene TRBJ2-3; D is unclear. V dropped 2 bases and J dropped 5 bases, with 8 bases sitting between them. The CDR3 has 13 residues. Per the germline V gene, CDR1 is SGHTA and CDR2 is FQGNSA. The CDR3 spells CASSLWPIDTQYF. CDR3 DNA sequence: TGTGCCAGCAGCTTATGGCCCATAGATACGCAGTATTTT.